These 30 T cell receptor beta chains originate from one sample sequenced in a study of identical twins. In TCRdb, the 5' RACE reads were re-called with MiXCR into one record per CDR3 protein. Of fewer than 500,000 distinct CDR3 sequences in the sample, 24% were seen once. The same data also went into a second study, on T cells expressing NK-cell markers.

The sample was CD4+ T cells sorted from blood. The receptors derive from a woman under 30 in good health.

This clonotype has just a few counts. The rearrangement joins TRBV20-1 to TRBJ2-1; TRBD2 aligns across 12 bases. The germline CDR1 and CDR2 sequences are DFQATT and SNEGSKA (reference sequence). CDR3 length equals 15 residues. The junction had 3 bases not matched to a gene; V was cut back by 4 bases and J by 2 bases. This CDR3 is CSATASGGAYNEQFF. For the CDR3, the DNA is TGCAGTGCTACTGCTAGCGGGGGGGCCTACAATGAGCAGTTCTTC.

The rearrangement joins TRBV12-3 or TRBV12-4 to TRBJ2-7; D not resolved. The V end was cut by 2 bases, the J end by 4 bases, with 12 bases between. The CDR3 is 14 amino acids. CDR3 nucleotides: TGTGCCAGCAGTTTATACGGTGAACGGTACGAGCAGTACTTC. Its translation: CASSLYGERYEQYF.

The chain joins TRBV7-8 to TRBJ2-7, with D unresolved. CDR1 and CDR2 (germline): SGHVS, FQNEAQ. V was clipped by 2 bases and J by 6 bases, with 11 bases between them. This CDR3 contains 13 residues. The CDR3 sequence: CASSLPTVSEQYF. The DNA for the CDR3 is TGTGCCAGCAGCTTACCGACGGTCTCCGAGCAGTACTTC.

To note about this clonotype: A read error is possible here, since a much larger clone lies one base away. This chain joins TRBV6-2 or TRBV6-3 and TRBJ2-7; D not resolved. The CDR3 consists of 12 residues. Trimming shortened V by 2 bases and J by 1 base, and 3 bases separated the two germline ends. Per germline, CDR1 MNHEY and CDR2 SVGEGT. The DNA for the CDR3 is TGTGCCAGCAGTTACCAATCCTACGAGCAGTACTTC. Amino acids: CASSYQSYEQYF.

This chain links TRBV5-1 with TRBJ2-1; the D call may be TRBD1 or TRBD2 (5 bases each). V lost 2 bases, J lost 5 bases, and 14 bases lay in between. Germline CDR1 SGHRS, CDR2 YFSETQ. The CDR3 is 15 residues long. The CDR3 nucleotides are TGCGCCAGCAGCTTAGCCCCGGGACCCGACAATGAGCAGTTCTTC. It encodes CASSLAPGPDNEQFF.

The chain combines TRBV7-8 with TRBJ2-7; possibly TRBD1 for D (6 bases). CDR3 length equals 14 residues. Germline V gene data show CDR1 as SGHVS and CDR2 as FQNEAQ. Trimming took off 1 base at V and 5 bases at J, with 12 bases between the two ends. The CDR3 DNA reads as TGTGCCAGCAGCTTAGGGCAGGGGCTCCACGAGCAGTACTTC. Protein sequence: CASSLGQGLHEQYF.

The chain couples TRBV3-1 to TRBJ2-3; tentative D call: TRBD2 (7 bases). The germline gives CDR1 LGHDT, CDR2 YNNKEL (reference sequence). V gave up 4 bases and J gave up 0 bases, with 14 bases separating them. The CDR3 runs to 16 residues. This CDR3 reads CASSPRRGPSTDTQYF. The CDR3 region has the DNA TGTGCCAGCAGCCCCCGGCGGGGGCCGAGCACAGATACGCAGTATTTT.

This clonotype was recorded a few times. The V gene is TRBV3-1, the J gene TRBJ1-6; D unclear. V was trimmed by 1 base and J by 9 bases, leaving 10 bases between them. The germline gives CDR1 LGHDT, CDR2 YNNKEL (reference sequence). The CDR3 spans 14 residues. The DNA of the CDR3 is TGTGCCAGCAGCCAAGGGTACAGTGGTTCACCCCTCCACTTT. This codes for CASSQGYSGSPLHF.

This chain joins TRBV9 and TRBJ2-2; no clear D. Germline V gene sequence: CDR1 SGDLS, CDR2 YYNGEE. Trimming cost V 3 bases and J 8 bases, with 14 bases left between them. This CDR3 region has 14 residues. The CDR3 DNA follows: TGTGCCAGCAGCGCTCTTTTTAGTGAGGGGGAGCTGTTTTTT. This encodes CASSALFSEGELFF. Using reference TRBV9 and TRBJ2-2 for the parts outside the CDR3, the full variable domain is DSGVTQTPKHLITATGQRVTLRCSPRSGDLSVYWYQQSLDQGLQFLIQYYNGEERAKGNILERFSAQQFPDLHSELNLSSLELGDSALYFCASSALFSEGELFFGEGSRLTVL.

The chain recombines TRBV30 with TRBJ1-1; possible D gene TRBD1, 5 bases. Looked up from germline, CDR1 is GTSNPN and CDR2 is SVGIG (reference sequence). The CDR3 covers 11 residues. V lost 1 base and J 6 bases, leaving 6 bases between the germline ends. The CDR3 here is CAWSGGAEAFF. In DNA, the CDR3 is TGTGCCTGGAGTGGGGGGGCTGAAGCTTTCTTT.

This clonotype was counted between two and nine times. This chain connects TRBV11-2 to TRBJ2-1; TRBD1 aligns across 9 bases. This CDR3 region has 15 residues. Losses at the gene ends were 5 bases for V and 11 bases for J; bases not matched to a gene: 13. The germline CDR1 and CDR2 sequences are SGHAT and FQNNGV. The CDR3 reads CASSPSGQGGMKQFF. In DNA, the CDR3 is TGTGCCAGCAGCCCATCGGGACAGGGTGGAATGAAGCAGTTCTTC.

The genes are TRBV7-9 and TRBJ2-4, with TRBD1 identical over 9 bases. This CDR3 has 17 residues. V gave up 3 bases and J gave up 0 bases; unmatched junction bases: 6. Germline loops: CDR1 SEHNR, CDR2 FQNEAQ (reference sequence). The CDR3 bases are TGTGCCAGCAGCTTCCCACAGGGGGCGAGAGCCAAAAACATTCAGTACTTC. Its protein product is CASSFPQGARAKNIQYF.

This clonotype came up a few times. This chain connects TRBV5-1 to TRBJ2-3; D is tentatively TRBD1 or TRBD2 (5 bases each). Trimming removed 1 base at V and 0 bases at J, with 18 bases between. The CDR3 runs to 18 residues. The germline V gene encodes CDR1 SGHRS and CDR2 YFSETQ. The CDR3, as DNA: TGCGCCAGCAGCTTGTGGGGACCCGGTACCTCTAGCACAGATACGCAGTATTTT. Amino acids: CASSLWGPGTSSTDTQYF. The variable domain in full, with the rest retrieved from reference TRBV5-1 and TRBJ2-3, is KAGVTQTPRYLIKTRGQQVTLSCSPISGHRSVSWYQQTPGQGLQFLFEYFSETQRNKGNFPGRFSGRQFSNSRSEMNVSTLELGDSALYLCASSLWGPGTSSTDTQYFGPGTRLTVL.

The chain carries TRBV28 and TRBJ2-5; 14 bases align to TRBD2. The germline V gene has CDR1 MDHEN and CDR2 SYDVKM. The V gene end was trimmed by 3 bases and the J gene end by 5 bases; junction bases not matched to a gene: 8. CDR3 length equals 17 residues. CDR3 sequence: CASSLLRLAGGYETQYF. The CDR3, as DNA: TGTGCCAGCAGTTTGCTTCGACTAGCGGGAGGGTACGAGACCCAGTACTTC.

CDR3 protein: CASAGGEDGYTF. CDR3 nucleotides: TGTGCCAGCGCGGGAGGGGAAGACGGCTACACCTTC. V is TRBV7-3 and J is TRBJ1-2, with D perhaps matching TRBD1 (5 bases). The V end lost 8 bases, the J end lost 8 bases, and 15 bases lay between the germline ends. This CDR3 has 12 amino acids. Per germline, CDR1 SGHTA and CDR2 FQGTGA.

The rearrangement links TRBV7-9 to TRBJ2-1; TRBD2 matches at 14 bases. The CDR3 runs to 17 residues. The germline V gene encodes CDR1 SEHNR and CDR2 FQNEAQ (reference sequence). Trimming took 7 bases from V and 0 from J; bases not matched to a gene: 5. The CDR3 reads CASMGTSGGPSYNEQFF. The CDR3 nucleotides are TGTGCCAGCATGGGGACTAGCGGGGGTCCCTCCTACAATGAGCAGTTCTTC.

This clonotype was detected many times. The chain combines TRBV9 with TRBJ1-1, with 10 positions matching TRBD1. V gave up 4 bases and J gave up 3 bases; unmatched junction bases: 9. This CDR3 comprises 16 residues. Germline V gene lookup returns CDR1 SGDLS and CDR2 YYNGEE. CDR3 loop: CASSPRTGGLDTEAFF. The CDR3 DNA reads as TGTGCCAGCAGCCCCCGGACAGGGGGGTTGGACACTGAAGCTTTCTTT.

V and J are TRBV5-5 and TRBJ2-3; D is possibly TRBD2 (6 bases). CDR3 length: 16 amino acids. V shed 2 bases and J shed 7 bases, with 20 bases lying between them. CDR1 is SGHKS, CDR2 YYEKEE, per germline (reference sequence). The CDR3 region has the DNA TGTGCCAGCAGCTTAGGCTCGGGGGAATGGGATAATACGCAGTATTTT. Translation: CASSLGSGEWDNTQYF. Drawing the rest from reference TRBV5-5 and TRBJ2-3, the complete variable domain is DAGVTQSPTHLIKTRGQQVTLRCSPISGHKSVSWYQQVLGQGPQFIFQYYEKEERGRGNFPDRFSARQFPNYSSELNVNALLLGDSALYLCASSLGSGEWDNTQYFGPGTRLTVL.

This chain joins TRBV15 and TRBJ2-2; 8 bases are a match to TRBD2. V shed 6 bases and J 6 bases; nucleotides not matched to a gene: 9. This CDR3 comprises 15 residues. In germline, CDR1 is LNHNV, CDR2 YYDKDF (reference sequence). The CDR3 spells CATSTGAGEAGELFF. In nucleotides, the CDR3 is TGTGCCACCAGTACCGGAGCGGGGGAAGCCGGGGAGCTGTTTTTT.

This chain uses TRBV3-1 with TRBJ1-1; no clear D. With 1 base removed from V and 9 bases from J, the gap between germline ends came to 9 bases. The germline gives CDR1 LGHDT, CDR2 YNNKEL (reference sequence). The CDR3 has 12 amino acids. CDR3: CASSQAWEKAFF. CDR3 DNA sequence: TGTGCCAGCAGCCAAGCTTGGGAAAAAGCTTTCTTT.

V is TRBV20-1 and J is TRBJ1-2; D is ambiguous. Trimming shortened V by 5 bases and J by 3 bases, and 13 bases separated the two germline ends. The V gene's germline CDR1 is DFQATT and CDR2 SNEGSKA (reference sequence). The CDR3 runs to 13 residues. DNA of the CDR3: TGCAGTGCTGCCCTCGGAGTTTACTATGGCTACACCTTC. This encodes CSAALGVYYGYTF.

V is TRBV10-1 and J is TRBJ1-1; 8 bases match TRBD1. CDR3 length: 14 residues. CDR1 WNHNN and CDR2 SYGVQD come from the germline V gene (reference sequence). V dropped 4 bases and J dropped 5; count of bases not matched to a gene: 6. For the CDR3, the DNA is TGCGCCAGCAGTGCGCGGACAGGGTGGACTGAAGCTTTCTTT. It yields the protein CASSARTGWTEAFF.

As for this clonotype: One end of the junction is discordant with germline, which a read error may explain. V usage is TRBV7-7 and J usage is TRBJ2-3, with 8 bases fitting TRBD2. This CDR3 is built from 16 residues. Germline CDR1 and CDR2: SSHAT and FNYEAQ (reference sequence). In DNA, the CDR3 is TGTGCTAGCAGCCCGGAATTGCGGGGGGCCATAGATACGCAGTATTTT. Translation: CASSPELRGAIDTQYF.

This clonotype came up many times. The CDR3: CSARVTTIGNEQFF. CDR3 bases: TGCAGTGCTAGAGTAACGACAATAGGAAATGAGCAGTTCTTC. The rearrangement joins TRBV20-1 to TRBJ2-1; D is uncertain. Trimming took 1 base from V and 7 from J, leaving 14 bases between them. The length of the CDR3 is 14 residues. Germline loops: CDR1 DFQATT, CDR2 SNEGSKA (reference sequence).

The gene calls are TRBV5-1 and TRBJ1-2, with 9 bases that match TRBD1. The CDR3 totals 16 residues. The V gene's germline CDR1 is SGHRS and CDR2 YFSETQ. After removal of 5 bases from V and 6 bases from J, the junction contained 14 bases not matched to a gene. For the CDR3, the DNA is TGCGCCAGCAGTATGATTTTCGGGAGACAGGGGGATGGCTACACCTTC. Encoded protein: CASSMIFGRQGDGYTF.

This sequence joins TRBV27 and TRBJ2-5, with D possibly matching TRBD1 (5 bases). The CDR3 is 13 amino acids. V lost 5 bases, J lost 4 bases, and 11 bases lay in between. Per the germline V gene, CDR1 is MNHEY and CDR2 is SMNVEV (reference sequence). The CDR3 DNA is TGTGCCAGCAGTCCACAGGTGCGAGAGACCCAGTACTTC. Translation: CASSPQVRETQYF.

This chain's CDR3 is CASTPSSSGRAWEQFF. CDR3 nucleotides: TGCGCCAGCACTCCCTCTTCAAGCGGGAGGGCCTGGGAGCAGTTCTTC. The V call is TRBV5-1, the J call TRBJ2-1, with 10 nucleotides matching TRBD2. CDR1 SGHRS and CDR2 YFSETQ come from the germline V gene. Germline trimming cut 6 bases from V and 10 bases from J; bases unmatched to any gene: 16. The CDR3 length is 16 residues.

The CDR3 nucleotides are TGTGCCACAGCCCCGAGGGATGAGCAGTTCTTC. Translating it yields CATAPRDEQFF. This chain links TRBV10-3 with TRBJ2-1, with a weak D call TRBD2 (5 bases). Germline V gene data show CDR1 as ENHRY and CDR2 as SYGVKD. This CDR3 is 11 amino acids long. V was shortened by 10 bases and J by 8 bases, with 12 bases between the two germline ends.

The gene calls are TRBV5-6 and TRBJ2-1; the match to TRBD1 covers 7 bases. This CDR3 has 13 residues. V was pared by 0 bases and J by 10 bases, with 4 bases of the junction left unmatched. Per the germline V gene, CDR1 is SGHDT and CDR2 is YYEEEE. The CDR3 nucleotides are TGTGCCAGCAGCTTGGGAGGGGGCCACGAGCAGTTCTTC. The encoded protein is CASSLGGGHEQFF. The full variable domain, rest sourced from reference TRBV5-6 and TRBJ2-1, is DAGVTQSPTHLIKTRGQQVTLRCSPKSGHDTVSWYQQALGQGPQFIFQYYEEEERQRGNFPDRFSGHQFPNYSSELNVNALLLGDSALYLCASSLGGGHEQFFGPGTRLTVL.

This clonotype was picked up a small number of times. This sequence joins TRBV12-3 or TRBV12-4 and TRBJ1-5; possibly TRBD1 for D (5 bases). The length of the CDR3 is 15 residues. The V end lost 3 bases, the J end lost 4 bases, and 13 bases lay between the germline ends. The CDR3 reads CASSFFRENNQPQHF. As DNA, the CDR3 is TGTGCCAGCAGTTTTTTCAGGGAGAATAATCAGCCCCAGCATTTT.